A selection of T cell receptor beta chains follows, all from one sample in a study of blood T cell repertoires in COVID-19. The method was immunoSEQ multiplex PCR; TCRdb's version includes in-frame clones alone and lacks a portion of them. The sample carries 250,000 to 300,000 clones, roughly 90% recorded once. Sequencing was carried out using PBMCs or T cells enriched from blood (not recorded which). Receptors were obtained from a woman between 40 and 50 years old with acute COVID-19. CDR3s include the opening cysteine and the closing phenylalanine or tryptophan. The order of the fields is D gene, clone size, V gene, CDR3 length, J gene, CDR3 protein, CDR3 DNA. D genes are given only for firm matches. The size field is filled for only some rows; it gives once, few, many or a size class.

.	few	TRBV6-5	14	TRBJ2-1	CASSSPGGNDEQFF	TGTGCCAGCAGTTCCCCTGGGGGCAACGATGAGCAGTTCTTC
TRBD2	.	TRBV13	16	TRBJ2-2	CASTDLAGGLTGELFF	TGTGCCAGCACTGATCTAGCGGGGGGGCTCACCGGGGAGCTGTTTTTT
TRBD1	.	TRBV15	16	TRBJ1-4	CATSRGVGTGAKKLFF	TGTGCCACCAGCAGAGGGGTCGGGACAGGGGCTAAAAAACTGTTTTTT
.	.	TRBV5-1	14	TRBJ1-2	CASSPGQTNYGYTF	TGCGCCAGCAGCCCCGGACAGACTAACTATGGCTACACCTTC
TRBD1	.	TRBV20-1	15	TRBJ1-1	CSARGTGAFTSEAFF	TGCAGTGCTCGTGGGACAGGGGCTTTTACGTCAGAAGCTTTCTTT
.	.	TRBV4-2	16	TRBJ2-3	CASSPEGGASTDTQYF	TGTGCCAGCAGCCCAGAGGGCGGGGCGAGCACAGATACGCAGTATTTT
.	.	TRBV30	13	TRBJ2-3	CAWSVGHTDTQYF	TGTGCCTGGAGTGTTGGACACACAGATACGCAGTATTTT
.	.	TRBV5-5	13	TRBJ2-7	CASSLDRTYEQYF	TGTGCCAGCAGCTTGGACAGAACGTACGAGCAGTACTTC
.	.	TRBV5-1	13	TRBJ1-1	CASSWAGFPEAFF	TGCGCCAGCAGCTGGGCGGGTTTTCCTGAAGCTTTCTTT
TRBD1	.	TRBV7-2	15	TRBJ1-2	CASSPTGTGNYGYTF	TGTGCCAGCAGCCCTACCGGGACAGGGAACTATGGCTACACCTTC
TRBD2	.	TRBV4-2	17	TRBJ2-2	CASSLGGLAGATGELFF	TGTGCCAGCAGCCTTGGAGGACTAGCGGGAGCCACCGGGGAGCTGTTTTTT
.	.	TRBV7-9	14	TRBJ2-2	CASSPGGRTGELFF	TGTGCCAGCAGCCCGGGGGGCCGGACCGGGGAGCTGTTTTTT
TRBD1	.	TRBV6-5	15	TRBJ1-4	CASQGTGGRNEKLFF	TGTGCCAGCCAGGGGACAGGGGGCCGTAATGAGAAACTGTTTTTT
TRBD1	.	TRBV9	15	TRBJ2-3	CASSTGTATTDTQYF	TGTGCCAGCAGCACCGGGACAGCTACCACAGATACGCAGTATTTT
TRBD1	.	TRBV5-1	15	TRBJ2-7	CASSFDGTGGYEQYF	TGCGCCAGCAGCTTCGACGGGACAGGGGGCTACGAGCAGTACTTC
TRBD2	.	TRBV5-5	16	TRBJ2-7	CASSSLPPGLAYEQYF	TGTGCCAGCAGCTCATTACCTCCGGGACTAGCCTACGAGCAGTACTTC
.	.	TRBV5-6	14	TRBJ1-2	CASRERGLFAGYTF	TGTGCCAGCAGAGAAAGGGGGTTATTTGCAGGCTACACCTTC
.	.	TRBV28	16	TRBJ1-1	CASSLWTSTANTEAFF	TGTGCCAGCAGTTTATGGACTTCGACAGCGAACACTGAAGCTTTCTTT
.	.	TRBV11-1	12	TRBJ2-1	CASSFSDNEQFF	TGTGCCAGCAGCTTCTCGGACAATGAGCAGTTCTTC
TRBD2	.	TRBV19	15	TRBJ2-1	CASSGLAGDYNEQFF	TGTGCCAGTAGCGGACTAGCGGGGGACTACAATGAGCAGTTCTTC
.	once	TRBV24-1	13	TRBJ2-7	CATSDYRAPEQYF	TGTGCCACCAGTGATTACAGGGCCCCGGAGCAGTACTTC
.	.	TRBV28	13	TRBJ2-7	CASSFGGWGEQYF	TGTGCCAGCAGTTTTGGAGGCTGGGGCGAGCAGTACTTC
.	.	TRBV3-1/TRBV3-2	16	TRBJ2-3	CASSHPGDYGTDTQYF	TGTGCCAGCAGCCACCCGGGAGACTACGGCACAGATACGCAGTATTTT
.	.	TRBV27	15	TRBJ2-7	CASSLSSSATYEQYF	TGTGCCAGCAGTTTATCGTCTAGCGCAACCTACGAGCAGTACTTC
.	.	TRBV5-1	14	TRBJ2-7	CASSQTGGIGEQYF	TGCGCCAGCAGCCAGACGGGGGGCATCGGGGAGCAGTACTTC
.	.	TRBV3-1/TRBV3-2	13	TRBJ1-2	CASSQAQTGGYTF	TGTGCCAGCAGCCAAGCCCAGACGGGGGGCTACACCTTC
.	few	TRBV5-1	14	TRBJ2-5	CASSLAEVRETQYF	TGCGCCAGCAGCTTGGCCGAGGTTCGAGAGACCCAGTACTTC
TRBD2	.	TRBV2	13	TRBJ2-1	CASMTSGSNEQFF	TGTGCCAGCATGACTAGCGGGAGCAATGAGCAGTTCTTC
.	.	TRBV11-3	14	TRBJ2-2	CASSLLGVAGELFF	TGTGCCAGCAGCTTACTAGGGGTGGCCGGGGAGCTGTTTTTT
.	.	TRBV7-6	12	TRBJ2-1	CASSFLSGEQFF	TGTGCCAGCAGCTTCTTGAGTGGTGAGCAGTTCTTC
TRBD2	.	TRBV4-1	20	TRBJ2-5	CASSQGVGLAGGTRRETQYF	TGCGCCAGCAGCCAAGGGGTAGGACTAGCGGGAGGGACGAGGAGAGAGACCCAGTACTTC
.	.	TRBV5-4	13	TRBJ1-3	CASSLEGRNTIYF	TGTGCCAGCAGCTTGGAGGGGCGGAACACCATATATTTT
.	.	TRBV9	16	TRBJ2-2	CASSVDFRIHTGELFF	TGTGCCAGCAGCGTAGACTTCAGGATCCACACCGGGGAGCTGTTTTTT
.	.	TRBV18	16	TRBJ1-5	CASSIRGGAGNQPQHF	TGTGCCAGCTCAATTCGGGGGGGCGCGGGCAATCAGCCCCAGCATTTT
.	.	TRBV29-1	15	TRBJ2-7	CSVESVGSGSSEQYF	TGCAGCGTGGAAAGCGTCGGCTCCGGATCTAGCGAGCAGTACTTC
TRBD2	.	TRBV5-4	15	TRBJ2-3	CASSLGLVSTDTQYF	TGTGCCAGCAGCTTAGGACTAGTCAGCACAGATACGCAGTATTTT
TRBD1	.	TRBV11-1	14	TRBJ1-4	CASSRTGGGEKLFF	TGTGCCAGCAGCCGGACAGGGGGCGGCGAAAAACTGTTTTTT
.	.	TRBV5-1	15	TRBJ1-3	CASSFSSGNGNTIYF	TGCGCCAGCAGCTTTTCATCAGGGAATGGAAACACCATATATTTT
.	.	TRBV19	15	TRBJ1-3	CASSIQGLSGNTIYF	TGTGCCAGTAGTATACAGGGGCTCTCTGGAAACACCATATATTTT
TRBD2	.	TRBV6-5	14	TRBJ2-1	CASRLSGGDNEQFF	TGTGCCAGCAGGCTCAGCGGGGGGGACAATGAGCAGTTCTTC
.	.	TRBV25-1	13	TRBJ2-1	CASSEDSMDEQFF	TGTGCCAGCAGTGAAGACTCCATGGATGAGCAGTTCTTC